This record looks at one T cell receptor beta chain sequence and its context. Its antigen is currently unknown. With 5 bases removed from V and 3 bases from J, the gap between germline ends came to 15 bases. CDR3 length equals 15 residues. The V gene's germline CDR1 is SGHVS and CDR2 FNYEAQ. This sample is part of a study of graft-versus-host responses after intestinal transplantation. On the study more broadly: Following induction with anti-thymocyte globulin, all recipients were given tacrolimus and steroids for 2 to 4 years. Study-level points and caveats: There was an association between peak levels of circulating GvH clones and early post-transplant HvG declines. High graft-versus-host to host-versus-graft clonal ratios were found in allografts of patients who had graft-donor T cell macrochimerism. The marrow of recipients harbored GvH clones, and ileum or blood showed some of them first.

Measured with immunoSEQ multiplex PCR; TCRdb has only the in-frame clones, and not every one. The sample shows some 90,000 clones, 85% to 95% of them seen only once. The receptor's source is a human donor who received an intestinal transplant. The source material was unstimulated CD8+ T cells sorted from spleen or lymph node cells, sampled before intestinal transplant. The chain has TRBV7-6 and TRBJ2-3; either TRBD1 or TRBD2 may fit D (7 bases each). Here the CDR3 DNA reads TGTGCCAGCAGCAATCCAGGGGGGGGGACAGATACGCAGTATTTT. Protein: CASSNPGGGTDTQYF.